This entry is about one T cell receptor beta chain. Its antigen remains unidentified. This CDR3 spans 14 amino acids. Germline-derived CDR1 and CDR2 are MNHEY and SMNVEV (reference sequence). Trimming cost V 8 bases and J 6 bases; bases outside gene matches: 4. The data derive from a study of T cells in Graves' hyperthyroidism and ophthalmopathy. Study at large: Peripheral blood was obtained at initial diagnosis, preceding any treatment.

Clinical symptoms, serum thyroxine, TRAb, thyroid ultrasound and orbital computed tomography informed diagnoses. Study-wide results and limits: Most thyroid clonotypes expanded above 0.001 were also detected in blood. Ophthalmopathy could be told apart from stable hyperthyroidism with a 13 V-J model.

It was RNA transcripts that yielded the amplified TCR beta CDR3 regions. The HTBI primer set drove a first-round RT-PCR of the TCR CDR3. TCRdb re-analysed the multiplex PCR reads in MiXCR, keeping a single row per CDR3 protein. The sample has fewer than 750,000 distinct CDR3 sequences; more than 14% are singletons. The sequencing sample was made of blood. The gene calls are TRBV27 and TRBJ1-6; 10 bases are shared with TRBD1. The sequence was collected from a woman aged 50 to 60 with Graves' ophthalmopathy. The CDR3 here is CASGGQGFNSPLHF. As DNA, the CDR3 is TGTGCCAGCGGGGGACAGGGGTTTAATTCACCCCTCCACTTT.